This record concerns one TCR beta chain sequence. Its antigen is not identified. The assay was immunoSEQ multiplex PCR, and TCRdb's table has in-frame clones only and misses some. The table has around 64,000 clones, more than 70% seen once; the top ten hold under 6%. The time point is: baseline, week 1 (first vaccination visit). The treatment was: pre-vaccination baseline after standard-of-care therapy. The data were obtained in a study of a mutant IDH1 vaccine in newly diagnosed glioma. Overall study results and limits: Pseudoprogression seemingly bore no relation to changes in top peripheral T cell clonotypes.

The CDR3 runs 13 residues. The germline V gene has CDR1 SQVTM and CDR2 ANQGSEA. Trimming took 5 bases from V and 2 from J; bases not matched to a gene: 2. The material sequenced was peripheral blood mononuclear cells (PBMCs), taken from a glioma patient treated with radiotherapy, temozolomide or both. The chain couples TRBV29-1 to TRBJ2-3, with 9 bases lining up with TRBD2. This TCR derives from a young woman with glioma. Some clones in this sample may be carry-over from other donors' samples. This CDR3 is CSVRGRATDTQYF. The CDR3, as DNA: TGCAGCGTTCGCGGGAGGGCCACAGATACGCAGTATTTT.